This passage covers 9 T cell receptor beta chains from one sample sequenced in a study of blood T cell repertoires in COVID-19. Here immunoSEQ multiplex PCR was the method, and the copy in TCRdb shows in-frame clones only, minus some. The table has about 220,000 clones, 70% to 90% seen once. The sequenced sample was PBMCs or T cells enriched from blood (not recorded which). These TCRs come from a woman between 40 and 50 years old with acute COVID-19.

The genes are TRBV5-1 and TRBJ1-4; 8 bases fit TRBD1. The CDR3 is 14 amino acids. With 5 bases clipped from V and 8 bases from J, the junction kept 8 bases outside the gene matches. The germline gives CDR1 SGHRS, CDR2 YFSETQ. CDR3 in amino acids: CASSPGQVWEKLFF. CDR3 sequence (DNA): TGCGCCAGCAGTCCGGGACAGGTTTGGGAAAAACTGTTTTTT.

Here the CDR3 reads CASSQEVGTVNEKLFF. The CDR3 DNA is TGTGCCAGCAGCCAAGAAGTGGGGACAGTAAATGAAAAACTGTTTTTT. The J gene is TRBJ1-4, the V gene TRBV3-1 (or the pseudogene TRBV3-2); 7 nucleotides line up with TRBD1. The CDR3 has 16 residues. V was clipped by 0 bases and J by 5 bases; unmatched bases: 6. CDR1 is LGHDT, CDR2 YNNKEL, per germline (reference sequence).

This chain links TRBV7-2 with TRBJ2-1, with a possible D match to TRBD2 (5 bases). Germline lookup yields CDR1 SGHTA and CDR2 FQGNSA. This CDR3 is built from 16 residues. The germline V and J ends were trimmed by 1 base and 8 bases, with 18 bases remaining between them. The CDR3 nucleotides are TGTGCCAGCAGCTTAGTTGCTAGCACGGGGAGAGATGAGCAGTTCTTC. The encoded protein is CASSLVASTGRDEQFF.

In DNA form, the CDR3 reads TGTGCCAGTCGTTCCGGGGGGTCCCACGAGCAGTACTTC. Translating gives CASRSGGSHEQYF. The chain is built from TRBV7-8 and TRBJ2-7; 7 bases are shared with TRBD2. CDR1 is SGHVS, CDR2 FQNEAQ, per germline. After removal of 9 bases from V and 5 bases from J, the junction contained 10 bases not matched to a gene. This CDR3 spans 13 amino acids.

This chain joins TRBV19 and TRBJ1-4; D ambiguous. Germline CDR1 is LNHDA and CDR2 is SQIVND (reference sequence). The CDR3 runs 15 residues. The V and J ends lost 9 bases and 0 bases respectively, with 14 bases between them. CDR3 amino acids: CASLFPLATNEKLFF. The CDR3 bases are TGTGCCAGCCTCTTCCCCTTAGCAACTAATGAAAAACTGTTTTTT.

The gene calls are TRBV5-1 and TRBJ1-6, with D tentatively TRBD1 (5 bases). Germline V CDR1 and CDR2: SGHRS, YFSETQ. Between the trimmed V and J ends, which lost 4 bases and 6 bases, there was a span of 11 bases. The CDR3 loop spans 14 amino acids. The CDR3 region is CASSRDSANSPLHF. The CDR3 DNA is TGCGCCAGCAGCCGCGACAGTGCTAATTCACCCCTCCACTTT.

The rearrangement joins TRBV29-1 to TRBJ1-1, with no clear D. This CDR3 has 10 residues. The V gene lost 7 bases and the J gene lost 3 bases, with 6 bases spanning the gap. Germline V lookup: CDR1 SQVTM, CDR2 ANQGSEA. The CDR3 region is CSAGDTEAFF. CDR3 DNA sequence: TGCAGCGCTGGAGACACTGAAGCTTTCTTT.

CDR3 bases: TGTGCCAGCAGCGGCCTAGCGGGGCCAAATGAGCAGTTCTTC. The encoded protein is CASSGLAGPNEQFF. The V and J genes are TRBV21-1 and TRBJ2-1; TRBD2 is the table's D call and was not checked against the DNA. TRBV21-1 is described as a pseudogene. CDR3 length: 14 residues.

The CDR3 sequence is CASSLEGSGDQPQHF. As DNA, the CDR3 is TGTGCCAGCAGCTTAGAGGGTTCGGGGGATCAGCCCCAGCATTTT. The V gene is TRBV7-9, the J gene TRBJ1-5; D is possibly TRBD1 (5 bases). V was trimmed by 1 base and J by 5 bases, leaving 12 bases between them. The length of the CDR3 is 15 residues. The germline CDR1 and CDR2 sequences are SEHNR and FQNEAQ (reference sequence).